This is a list of T cell receptor beta chains from one sample in a study of breast tumors, draining lymph nodes, adjacent tissues. In TCRdb, the multiplex PCR reads were re-called with MiXCR into one record per CDR3 protein. The sample shows 150,000 to 200,000 distinct CDR3 sequences, 30% to 35% of them seen only once. The sample consisted of axillary lymph node tissue. These receptors were taken from a female donor with breast cancer. Some clones in this sample may be carry-over from other donors' samples. CDR3s include the opening cysteine and the closing phenylalanine or tryptophan. The D gene is left open where the match is weak. Clone size is shown for a subset of rows, as once, few, many or a class of expanded clone.

-	-	TRBV15	TRBJ1-4	TGTGCCACCAGCAGGAACGGCAGAACACGGACTAATGAAAAACTGTTTTTT	CATSRNGRTRTNEKLFF
many	TRBD1	TRBV20-1	TRBJ2-1	TGCAGTGCCCGACTTAGGGACAGACCCTACAATGAGCAGTTCTTC	CSARLRDRPYNEQFF
many	TRBD2	TRBV7-9	TRBJ2-1	TGTGCCAGCAGCTTGGTAGGGAGCGGGGGGGTAAATGAGCAGTTCTTC	CASSLVGSGGVNEQFF
-	-	TRBV19	TRBJ1-1	TGTGCCAGTAGTATAGGGGGATTTGGGAACACTGAAGCTTTCTTT	CASSIGGFGNTEAFF
few	-	TRBV27	TRBJ1-2	TGTGCCAGCTCCCCCAATCCGGGTGGCGGCTATGGCTACACCTTC	CASSPNPGGGYGYTF
many	-	TRBV12-3/TRBV12-4	TRBJ2-1	TGTGCCAGCAGTCCCCCCCTTAGGGCGGATGAGCAGTTCTTC	CASSPPLRADEQFF
few	TRBD2	TRBV3-1	TRBJ2-7	TGTGCCAGCTGCCCGGGACTAGCGGGAACTAACGAGCAGTACTTC	CASCPGLAGTNEQYF
-	-	TRBV29-1	TRBJ1-1	TGCAGCGTTTACTCCTGGGAGAAAACTGAAGCTTTCTTT	CSVYSWEKTEAFF
-	-	TRBV5-1	TRBJ2-2	TGCGCCAGCAGGGATAACACCGGGGAGCTGTTTTTT	CASRDNTGELFF
many	TRBD1	TRBV2	TRBJ1-6	TGTGCCAGCAGGCTCTCTAGAACAGGGGGCTCCTATAATTCACCCCTCCACTTT	CASRLSRTGGSYNSPLHF
many	TRBD2	TRBV7-9	TRBJ2-2	TGTGCCAGCAGCTTTGGGCTAGCGGAGGGCACCGGGGAGCTGTTTTTT	CASSFGLAEGTGELFF
-	-	TRBV29-1	TRBJ2-4	TGCAGCGTTGCCCTACCTGGCGGAAACATTCAGTACTTC	CSVALPGGNIQYF